This TCR beta chain appears in the sequencing data of a study of T-cell reconstitution after alpha-beta-depleted transplantation in children. This CDR3 spans 15 amino acids. Losses at the gene ends were 0 bases for V and 5 bases for J; bases not matched to a gene: 6. CDR1 SGHAT and CDR2 FQNNGV come from the germline V gene. The TCRbeta library was prepared with unique molecular identifiers. TCRdb passed the PCR reads through MiXCR, listing each CDR3 protein once. The data show about a million distinct CDR3 sequences, with around 30% seen just once and 25% to 35% held by the top ten. This rearrangement joins TRBV11-2 to TRBJ2-5; 7 bases are a match to TRBD2. The source of this sequence is a boy in the first two years of life who had a stem cell transplant for SCID, so the T cells may come from the graft donor. Sequenced material: PBMCs, mostly from graft donor cells, taken 360 days after TCRalphabeta/CD19-depleted stem cell transplant. Written as DNA, the CDR3 is TGTGCCAGCAGCTTAGATGGGGCGGGGGAGGAGACCCAGTACTTC. Its translation is CASSLDGAGEETQYF.